Sequencing of this T cell receptor beta chain was carried out in a study of vaccination effects on CD4 cells after COVID-19. Study results and limitations: Limitations: small convalescent group and missing early post-infection timepoints. At late timepoints after vaccination, vaccine- and infection-induced clones shrank markedly.

ViraFEST used viral peptide pools to expand antigen-specific CD4+ T cells before sequencing. Culturing for roughly 9 days preceded CD4+ T cell isolation. Vaccinated participants had no history of SARS-CoV-2 infection and tested negative for nucleocapsid antibodies. After over 1.5 million PBMC were placed in each well, they were cultured with around 10 IU/ml IL-2 and approximately 9.6 ug/ml peptides. Replacing half the medium with IL-2 medium was done on days 3 and 7. This CDR3 contains 14 residues. Trimming pared 1 base from V and 5 bases from J, leaving 10 bases between. The germline gives CDR1 SGHRS, CDR2 YFSETQ. A note on this clone: Antigen unknown.

The repertoire was sequenced with immunoSEQ multiplex PCR; TCRdb's copy has only in-frame clones and lacks some. Of approximately 22,000 clones listed, around 79% were seen once; the top ten hold approximately 19%. This TCR came from a human donor who received a COVID-19 vaccine. This chain connects TRBV5-1 to TRBJ2-1, with no clear D. The sample here was CD4+ T cells from PBMCs cultured with HCoV-NL63 spike peptides, taken before COVID-19 vaccination. The CDR3 loop reads CASSLRVSDNEQFF. The CDR3 bases are TGCGCCAGCAGCTTGAGGGTTTCGGACAATGAGCAGTTCTTC.